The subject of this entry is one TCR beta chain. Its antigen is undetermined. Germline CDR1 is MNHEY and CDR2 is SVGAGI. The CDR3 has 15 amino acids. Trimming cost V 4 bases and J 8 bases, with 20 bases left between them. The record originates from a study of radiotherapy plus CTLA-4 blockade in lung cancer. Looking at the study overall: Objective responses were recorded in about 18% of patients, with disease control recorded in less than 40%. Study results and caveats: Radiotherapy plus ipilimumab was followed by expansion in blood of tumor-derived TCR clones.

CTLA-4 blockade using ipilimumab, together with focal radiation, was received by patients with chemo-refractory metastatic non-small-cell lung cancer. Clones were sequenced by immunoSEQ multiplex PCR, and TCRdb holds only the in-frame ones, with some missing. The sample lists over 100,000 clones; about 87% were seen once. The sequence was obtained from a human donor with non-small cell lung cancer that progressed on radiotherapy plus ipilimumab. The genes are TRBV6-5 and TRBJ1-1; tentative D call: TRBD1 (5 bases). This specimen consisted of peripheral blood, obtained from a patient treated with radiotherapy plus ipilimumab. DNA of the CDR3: TGTGCCAGCAGTTCCCTACGGGGGAGGTTTATAGAAGCTTTCTTT. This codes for CASSSLRGRFIEAFF.